This TCR beta chain was observed in a study (dated by TCRdb to the mid-2010s). This clonotype has just a few counts. The specificity of this receptor is unknown. Qualities for individual bases were not recorded, and no much larger clone is one base off. The library came from RT-PCR. Data came from an Illumina MiSeq. TCRdb redid the processing of the public reads, applying fastp at Q25 and MiXCR, and retained in-frame beta chains. CDR3 protein duplicates are merged, each entry listing the most common genes and DNA. The sample yields almost 700,000 distinct CDR3 sequences; approximately 15% were counted once. The ten largest clones add up to 3% to 4.5% of the sample. V is clipped by 0 bases and J by 4 bases, and the sequence between their germline boundaries is 11 bases long. Based on the germline V gene, the CDR1 and CDR2 sequences are SGHRS and YFSETQ. The CDR3 measures 14 amino acids from cysteine to phenylalanine. CDR3 DNA only is kept here, 42 bases in frame from base 1.

The sequence joins TRBV5-1 to TRBJ2-7; there is no confident call for the D gene. Sequencing was performed on memory CD4+ T cells from blood. This TCR derives from a female donor in good health, serving as a healthy control. The DNA sequence reads TGCGCCAGCAGCTTGGACGGGCCTAGGTACGAGCAGTACTTC. Its product reads: CASSLDGPRYEQYF.